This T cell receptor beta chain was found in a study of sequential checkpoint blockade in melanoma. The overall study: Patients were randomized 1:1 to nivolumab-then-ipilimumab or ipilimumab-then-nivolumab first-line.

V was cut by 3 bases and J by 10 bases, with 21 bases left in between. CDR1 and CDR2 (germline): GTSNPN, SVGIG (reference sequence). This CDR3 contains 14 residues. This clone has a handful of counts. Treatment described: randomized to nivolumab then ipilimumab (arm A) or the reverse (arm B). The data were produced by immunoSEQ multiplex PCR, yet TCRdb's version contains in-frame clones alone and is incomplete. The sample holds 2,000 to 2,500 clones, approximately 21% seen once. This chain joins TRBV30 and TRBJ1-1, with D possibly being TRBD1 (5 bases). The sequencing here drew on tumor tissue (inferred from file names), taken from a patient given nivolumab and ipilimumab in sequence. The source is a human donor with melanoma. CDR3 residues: CAWRGKGLQKRAFF. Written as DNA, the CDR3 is TGTGCCTGGAGAGGTAAGGGACTTCAGAAAAGAGCTTTCTTT.